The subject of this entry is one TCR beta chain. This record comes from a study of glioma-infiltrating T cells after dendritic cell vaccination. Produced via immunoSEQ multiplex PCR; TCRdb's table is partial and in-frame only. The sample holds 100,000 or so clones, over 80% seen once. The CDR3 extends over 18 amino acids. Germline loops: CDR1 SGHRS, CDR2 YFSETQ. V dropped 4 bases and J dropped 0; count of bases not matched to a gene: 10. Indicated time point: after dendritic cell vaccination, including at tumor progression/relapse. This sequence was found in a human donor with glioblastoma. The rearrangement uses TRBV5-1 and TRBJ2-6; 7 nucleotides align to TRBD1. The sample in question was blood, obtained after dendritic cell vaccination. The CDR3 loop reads CASSATGFSHSGANVLTF. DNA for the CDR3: TGCGCCAGCAGCGCGACAGGGTTCAGTCACTCTGGGGCCAACGTCCTGACTTTC.